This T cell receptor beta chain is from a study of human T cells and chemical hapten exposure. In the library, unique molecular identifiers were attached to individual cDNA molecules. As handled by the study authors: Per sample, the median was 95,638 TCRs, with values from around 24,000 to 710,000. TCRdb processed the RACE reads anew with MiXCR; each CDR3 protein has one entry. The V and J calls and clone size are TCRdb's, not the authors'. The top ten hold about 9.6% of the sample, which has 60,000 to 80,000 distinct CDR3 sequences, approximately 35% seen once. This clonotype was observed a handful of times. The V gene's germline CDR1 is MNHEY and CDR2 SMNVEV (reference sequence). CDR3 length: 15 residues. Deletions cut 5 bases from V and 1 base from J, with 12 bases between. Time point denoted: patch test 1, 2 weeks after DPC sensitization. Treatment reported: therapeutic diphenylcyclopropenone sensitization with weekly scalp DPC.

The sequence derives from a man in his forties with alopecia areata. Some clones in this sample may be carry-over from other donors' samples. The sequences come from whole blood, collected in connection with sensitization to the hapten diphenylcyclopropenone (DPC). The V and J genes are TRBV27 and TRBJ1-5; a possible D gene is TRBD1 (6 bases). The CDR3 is CASSLTGSSNQPQHF. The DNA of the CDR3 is TGTGCCAGCAGTCTCACAGGGTCGAGCAATCAGCCCCAGCATTTT.